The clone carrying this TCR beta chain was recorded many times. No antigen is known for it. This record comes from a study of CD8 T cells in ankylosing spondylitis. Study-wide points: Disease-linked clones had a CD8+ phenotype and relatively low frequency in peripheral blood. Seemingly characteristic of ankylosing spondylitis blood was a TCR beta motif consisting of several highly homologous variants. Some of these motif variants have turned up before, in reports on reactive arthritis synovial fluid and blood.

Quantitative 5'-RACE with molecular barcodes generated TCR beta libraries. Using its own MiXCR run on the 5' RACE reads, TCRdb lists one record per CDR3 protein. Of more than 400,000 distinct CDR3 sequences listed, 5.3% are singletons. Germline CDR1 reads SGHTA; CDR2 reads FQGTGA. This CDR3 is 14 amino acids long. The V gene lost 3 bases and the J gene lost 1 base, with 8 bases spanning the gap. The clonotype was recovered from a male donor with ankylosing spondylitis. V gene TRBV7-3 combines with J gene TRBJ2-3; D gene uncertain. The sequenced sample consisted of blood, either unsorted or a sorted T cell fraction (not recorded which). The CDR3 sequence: CASSLERGTDTQYF. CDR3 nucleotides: TGTGCCAGCAGCTTGGAAAGAGGCACAGATACGCAGTATTTT. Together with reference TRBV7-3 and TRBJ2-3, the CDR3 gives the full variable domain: GAGVSQTPSNKVTEKGKYVELRCDPISGHTALYWYRQSLGQGPEFLIYFQGTGAADDSGLPNDRFFAVRPEGSVSTLKIQRTERGDSAVYLCASSLERGTDTQYFGPGTRLTVL.